This TCR beta chain was obtained from a study of circulating tumor DNA in untreated peripheral T-cell lymphoma. This clone was seen more than once but under ten times. Assay used: immunoSEQ multiplex PCR; TCRdb lists only in-frame clones, some missing. The sample records over 7,000 clones, about 76% being singletons. Germline V gene sequence: CDR1 LNHNV, CDR2 YYDKDF (reference sequence). The V end was cut by 0 bases, the J end by 5 bases, with 16 bases between. This CDR3 contains 16 residues. J is TRBJ1-2 and V is TRBV15; tentatively, D is TRBD1 (6 bases). What was sequenced was tumor tissue. The receptor was isolated from a human donor with peripheral T-cell lymphoma. The CDR3 DNA reads as TGTGCCACCAGCAGAGAAACCCCGGGACATAAATATGGCTACACCTTC. This encodes CATSRETPGHKYGYTF.